Described below is a single TCR beta chain sequence and its context. Its antigen is currently not known. Within one base of it there is no much larger clone, and no base qualities were kept. The sample originates from a study of prognosis after radiotherapy for stage I lung cancer (dated by TCRdb to 2020 to 2023). Study-wide context: Fewer than 20 stage I NSCLC patients were enrolled in Nanjing, China, between 2018 and January 2019. SBRT was delivered in 3 to 5 fractions with a biologically effective dose of at least 100 Gy, and image-guided IMRT or VMAT was used for delivery. Every patient was regarded as medically inoperable, because of comorbidities in over 10 cases and refusal of surgery in several cases. Peripheral blood TCR beta repertoires were profiled in stage I NSCLC patients before and after stereotactic body radiotherapy, and the repertoires were related to distant failure. The study took one blood sample before SBRT and one after SBRT from each of around 20 patients and sequenced all 38 samples. Four of the 19 patients developed distant metastases after SBRT, at a median of about 7 months; the other 15 showed no significant progression. Tumor histology was squamous cell carcinoma in over 5 patients and adenocarcinoma in roughly 12. The cohort comprised 13 men and several women with a median age of 74.5 years, ranging from roughly 50 to 84 years. In every patient, SBRT was given without any concurrent therapy. Over twelve patients had newly diagnosed primary stage I lung tumors, and about 5 had oligometastatic NSCLC after surgical resection of the primary tumor.

Study-wide findings and limitations: Tumor specificity of expanded TCR clones was not determined. The study was limited by the small cohort and short follow-up, and independent validation of the study findings is required. After SBRT, the count of unique TCR clones dropped from a median of roughly 9,400 beforehand to some 7,000 afterward (Wilcoxon paired P=0.011). All reported P values were unadjusted for multiple comparisons. Post-SBRT Shannon entropy and its change from baseline were lower in patients who developed distant metastases; baseline Shannon entropy was not associated with metastases. TRBV and TRBJ usage frequencies reportedly varied with metastasis status, involving two V genes at baseline and about 10 V and two J genes after SBRT.

All patients had node-negative disease on CT and PET/CT, and none had a history of other malignancies or prior chemotherapy or radiotherapy. At each of two time points, 5.5 to 7 milliliters of peripheral venous blood were collected in EDTA tubes. Ficoll-Paque Plus density-gradient centrifugation was used to isolate PBMCs. Right after collection, samples were placed at -80 degrees C and kept there until analysis. Two rounds of multiplex PCR on genomic DNA were used to amplify the TCR beta CDR3 region. The first PCR round used primers specific to each TRBV and TRBJ gene, and the primer sequences were filed in Chinese patent CN105087789A. Universal primers were used in the second round of PCR. The Roche High Pure PCR Template Preparation Kit was used to extract genomic DNA from the frozen PBMCs. Paired-end sequencing with 151 bp reads was performed on the libraries using an Illumina HiSeq 3000. The authors processed their data as follows. Raw reads lacking the multiplex PCR primer sequences were removed with CutAdapt. High-quality paired reads were merged into contigs with PEAR. MiXCR assigned TRB V, D and J gene segments to each contig by aligning to reference sequences. To remove sequencing errors, CDR3 sequences were clustered according to base quality and sequence similarity. Diversity was calculated as Shannon entropy divided by the natural log of the number of productive TCR sequences. Clonality was defined as one minus Shannon entropy divided by the natural log of the number of unique clonotypes. The Youden index of ROC curves was used to select progression-free survival cut-offs for repertoire metrics, and analyses were performed in R 3.5.3. The raw public data were reprocessed by TCRdb itself: fastp quality trimming at Q25, MiXCR clonotype calling, in-frame beta chains only. Identical CDR3 proteins give one entry, which carries the most common genes and DNA. The V and J calls come from TCRdb's annotation, not from the publication. Recorded for this sample are 20,000 to 30,000 distinct CDR3 sequences; approximately 40% of them occurred a single time. Of the sample, about 22% falls within the top ten clones.

The CDR1 and CDR2 encoded by the germline V gene are SGHNT and YENEEA. Clipping removes 5 bases from V and 0 bases from J, with 3 as the unmatched junction base count. CDR3 length: 15 amino acids, cysteine to phenylalanine. The sequence is cut down to CDR3 DNA, 45 bases in frame from base 1. The sample here was PBMCs, taken before or after stereotactic body radiation therapy (not recorded which). The chain joins TRBV11-3 to TRBJ2-3, and TRBD1 matches 9 of the central bases. This TCR derives from a donor aged 50 or older with non-small cell lung cancer. The nucleotides read TGTGCCAGCAGCCAACAGGGGGCGAGCACAGATACGCAGTATTTT. Translated, it reads CASSQQGASTDTQYF. The CDR3 plus the reference TRBV11-3 and TRBJ2-3 genes for the other parts give the full variable domain: EAGVVQSPRYKIIEKKQPVAFWCNPISGHNTLYWYLQNLGQGPELLIRYENEEAVDDSQLPKDRFSAERLKGVDSTLKIQPAELGDSAVYLCASSQQGASTDTQYFGPGTRLTVL.